These T cell receptor beta chains were read from a single sample in a study of shared clonotypes between healthy human individuals. The table came from immunoSEQ multiplex PCR; TCRdb's copy has only in-frame clones and leaves some out. The sample carries about 2 million clones, roughly 94% recorded once. The sequencing sample was made of naive CD8+ T cells sorted from blood. The receptors were sampled from a young man in good health. Each CDR3 is given with its conserved first and last residue. A D gene is named only where the DNA matches it firmly. Size is stated for part of the rows, as once, few or many counts, or as a class when the clone is expanded.

TRBD2	TRBV2	-	TRBJ2-7	TGTGCCAGCAGTTCGGGACTAGCGGGGGACCTCGGCGCCTACGAGCAGTACTTC	CASSSGLAGDLGAYEQYF
-	TRBV5-5	-	TRBJ1-1	TGTGCCAGCAGCTCCGGACCCAATACCCCTTTTGACACTGAAGCTTTCTTT	CASSSGPNTPFDTEAFF
TRBD1	TRBV27	-	TRBJ1-5	TGTGCCAGCACGCCGGTATCTGTCTTGGGACAGAATCAGCCCCAGCATTTT	CASTPVSVLGQNQPQHF
TRBD1	TRBV4-1	-	TRBJ2-1	TGCGCCAGCAGCCAAATGGGACAGGGGATTGGGAAGTTCTTC	CASSQMGQGIGKFF
-	TRBV6-5	-	TRBJ2-1	TGTGCCAGCAGTTACAGCCTAGCCAACAATGAGCAGTTCTTC	CASSYSLANNEQFF
-	TRBV6-6	-	TRBJ2-7	TGTGCCAGCAGTTACTCCCCGGGACACTACGAGCAGTACTTC	CASSYSPGHYEQYF
-	TRBV9	-	TRBJ2-3	TGTGCCAGCAGCGTAGGATATGGGGGCACAGATACGCAGTATTTT	CASSVGYGGTDTQYF
TRBD1	TRBV6-5	-	TRBJ2-5	TGTGCCAGCGGCAGGGACAGAGGGTACCAAGAGACCCAGTACTTC	CASGRDRGYQETQYF
TRBD1	TRBV6-1	-	TRBJ2-5	TGTGCCAGCAGTGAAAAGGACAGGGTGGAGACCCAGTACTTC	CASSEKDRVETQYF
-	TRBV27	-	TRBJ2-2	TGTGCCAGCAGTTTATCAGTGTCAGGGAACACCGGGGAGCTGTTTTTT	CASSLSVSGNTGELFF
TRBD2	TRBV29-1	-	TRBJ2-1	TGCAGCGCCCTTAGCGGGCCAGGATACAATGAGCAGTTCTTC	CSALSGPGYNEQFF
-	TRBV9	-	TRBJ1-1	TGTGCCAGCAGCGGACTGGGGGACACTGAAGCTTTCTTT	CASSGLGDTEAFF
-	TRBV7-6	once	TRBJ2-5	TGTGCCAGCAGCTTCCGGGACGCGGAATCGGAGACCCAGTACTTC	CASSFRDAESETQYF
TRBD2	TRBV5-1	-	TRBJ2-3	TGCGCCAGCAGGCTAGCGGGGGGCACAGATACGCAGTATTTT	CASRLAGGTDTQYF
-	TRBV27	-	TRBJ2-1	TGTGCCAGCACAGTTGGGGCATGGGATGAGCAGTTCTTC	CASTVGAWDEQFF
TRBD2	TRBV14	-	TRBJ2-2	TGTGCCAGCAGCCAGGGGACTAGCGCTACGAACACCGGGGAGCTGTTTTTT	CASSQGTSATNTGELFF
-	TRBV30	once	TRBJ2-1	TGTGCCTGGAGCTTTCTTAGAAATGAGCAGTTCTTC	CAWSFLRNEQFF
TRBD1	TRBV10-3	-	TRBJ1-1	TGTGCCATCGACAGGGGGCCGAACACTGAAGCTTTCTTT	CAIDRGPNTEAFF
-	TRBV30	-	TRBJ2-7	TGTGCCTGGAGCGCCCTAATCTCCTACGAGCAGTACTTC	CAWSALISYEQYF
TRBD2	TRBV27	-	TRBJ2-1	TGTGCCAGCAGTTATGCAGTTCCGGGGGGGGATGAGCAGTTCTTC	CASSYAVPGGDEQFF
TRBD1	TRBV5-1	-	TRBJ2-5	TGCGCCAGCAGCTTAGTACAGGGGTTAGAGACCCAGTACTTC	CASSLVQGLETQYF
-	TRBV6-5	-	TRBJ2-7	TGTGCCAGCAGTCCCCTCCAGGTGCTTGGCGAGCAGTACTTC	CASSPLQVLGEQYF
-	TRBV27	-	TRBJ2-7	TGTGCCAGCAGCATGGGGCTGGGCTACGAGCAGTACTTC	CASSMGLGYEQYF
TRBD2	TRBV7-9	-	TRBJ2-5	TGTGCCAGCAGCCGACTAGCGGGGGGGTCGGAGTACCAAGAGACCCAGTACTTC	CASSRLAGGSEYQETQYF
-	TRBV7-2	-	TRBJ2-5	TGTGCCAGCAGCTTAGTAGAGGGGCCCGAGACCCAGTACTTC	CASSLVEGPETQYF
TRBD1	TRBV13	-	TRBJ1-6	TGTGCCAGCAGCCCCGCCGGGACAGCCGGCCATTCACCCCTCCACTTT	CASSPAGTAGHSPLHF
-	TRBV7-9	-	TRBJ2-7	TGTGCCAGCAGCAGACCCGGGACTTACTCCTACGAGCAGTACTTC	CASSRPGTYSYEQYF
-	TRBV6-5	-	TRBJ2-7	TGTGCCAGCAGTTACTCGATTGGGCAGGCGCACTACGAGCAGTACTTC	CASSYSIGQAHYEQYF
-	TRBV4-1	-	TRBJ2-1	TGCGCCAGCAGTCCATCGCCAGGGGCTCAGGAGCAGTTCTTC	CASSPSPGAQEQFF
-	TRBV2	once	TRBJ2-7	TGTGCCAGCAGGGGACCCGGCGACGAGCAGTACTTC	CASRGPGDEQYF
-	TRBV10-3	-	TRBJ2-7	TGTGCCATCAGTGTAGGCCTCTCCTACGAGCAGTACTTC	CAISVGLSYEQYF
TRBD2	TRBV10-3	-	TRBJ2-5	TGTGCCATCAGTGACCCACCCGGGACTAGCGGGAGGGCGGGTGAGACCCAGTACTTC	CAISDPPGTSGRAGETQYF
TRBD1	TRBV19	-	TRBJ2-2	TGTGCCAGTAGCTACCCAGAGGACAGGGGGTGGGCCGGGGAGCTGTTTTTT	CASSYPEDRGWAGELFF
-	TRBV10-3	-	TRBJ2-7	TGTGCCATCAGTGCAGGGACCGGCTACGAGCAGTACTTC	CAISAGTGYEQYF
-	TRBV2	-	TRBJ2-7	TGTGCCAGCAGTGTTGGGGGAGGCTACGAGCAGTACTTC	CASSVGGGYEQYF
-	TRBV27	-	TRBJ2-6	TGTGCCAGCAGTCCCCAGACAGTCTCTGGGGCCAACGTCCTGACTTTC	CASSPQTVSGANVLTF
-	TRBV29-1	-	TRBJ2-5	TGCAGCGCTGATACAGGGAGACAAGAGACCCAGTACTTC	CSADTGRQETQYF
-	TRBV5-4	-	TRBJ1-5	TGTGCCAGCAGCGATGGGCATCAGCCCCAGCATTTT	CASSDGHQPQHF
-	TRBV7-9	once	TRBJ2-2	TGTGCCAGTACCGAAAACACCGGGGAGCTGTTTTTT	CASTENTGELFF
-	TRBV4-1	-	TRBJ2-1	TGCGCCAGCAGCCAAGAAGGACAGTTAAATGAGCAGTTCTTC	CASSQEGQLNEQFF
TRBD1	TRBV4-3	-	TRBJ2-5	TGCGCCAGCAGTTTTGACAGGGCTGAATACCAAGAGACCCAGTACTTC	CASSFDRAEYQETQYF
TRBD1	TRBV2	-	TRBJ1-5	TGTGCCAGCAGCGATCCTGGAGACAGGGTGGATGATCAGCCCCAGCATTTT	CASSDPGDRVDDQPQHF
-	TRBV29-1	-	TRBJ1-5	TGCAGCGTTGATGTCGAGGGGCAAGGTCAGCCCCAGCATTTT	CSVDVEGQGQPQHF
-	TRBV13	once	TRBJ1-4	TGTGCCAGCAGTTCAGCCAGGGGCGAAAATGAAAAACTGTTTTTT	CASSSARGENEKLFF
TRBD2	TRBV7-2	-	TRBJ2-5	TGTGCCAGCAGCTTGGGACTAGAGGAGACCCAGTACTTC	CASSLGLEETQYF
-	TRBV15	-	TRBJ2-7	TGTGCCACCAGCAGAGAGTGGGGGTTCGAGCAGTACTTC	CATSREWGFEQYF
TRBD2	TRBV7-6	-	TRBJ2-2	TGTGCCAGCAGCTTAGCGATGACTAGCGGGGCCACCGGGGAGCTGTTTTTT	CASSLAMTSGATGELFF
-	TRBV27	-	TRBJ2-4	TGTGCCAGCAGTTTATCGTTGGGGGGAGCCAAAAACATTCAGTACTTC	CASSLSLGGAKNIQYF
-	TRBV5-6	-	TRBJ1-5	TGTGCCAGCAGCTTCGGGACGGTCAATCAGCCCCAGCATTTT	CASSFGTVNQPQHF
TRBD1	TRBV5-4	-	TRBJ2-3	TGTGCCAGCGTCCCCAGGGGGCAGGCAGATACGCAGTATTTT	CASVPRGQADTQYF
TRBD1	TRBV9	-	TRBJ2-5	TGTGCCAGCAGCGTAGAGGGGGCGAAGACCCAGTACTTC	CASSVEGAKTQYF